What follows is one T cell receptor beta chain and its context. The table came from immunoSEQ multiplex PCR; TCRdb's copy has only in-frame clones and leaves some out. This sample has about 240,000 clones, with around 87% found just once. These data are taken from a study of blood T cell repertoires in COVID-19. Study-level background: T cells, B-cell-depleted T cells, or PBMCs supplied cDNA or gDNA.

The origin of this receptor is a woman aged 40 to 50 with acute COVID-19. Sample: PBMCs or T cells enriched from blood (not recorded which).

CDR3 loop: CASSTPKPSPSYEQYF. The CDR3 region has the DNA TGTGCCAGCAGCACCCCCAAGCCCTCGCCCTCCTACGAGCAGTACTTC. The chain recombines TRBV25-1 with TRBJ2-7; D not resolved. The germline gives CDR1 MGHDK, CDR2 SYGVNS. The CDR3 is made up of 16 amino acids. Deletions cut 6 bases from V and 0 bases from J, with 18 bases between.